This T cell receptor beta chain was sequenced in a study of radiotherapy plus CTLA-4 blockade in lung cancer. The V and J ends lost 6 bases and 3 bases respectively, with 15 bases between them. The length of the CDR3 is 15 residues. Germline CDR1 MNHNY, CDR2 SVGAGI (reference sequence). The protocol was immunoSEQ multiplex PCR, while the TCRdb copy is restricted to in-frame clones and leaves out a portion. The sample has tens of thousands of clones, approximately 79% seen once. The clonotype comes from a human donor with non-small cell lung cancer who had a complete response to radiotherapy plus ipilimumab. The sample was peripheral blood, taken from a patient treated with radiotherapy plus ipilimumab. This chain links TRBV6-6 with TRBJ2-1; maybe TRBD2 (5 bases). This chain's CDR3 is CASSRGRWGYNEQFF. The CDR3 bases are TGTGCCAGCAGCAGAGGGCGGTGGGGCTACAATGAGCAGTTCTTC.